Presented here are 8 T cell receptor beta chains from one specimen sequenced in a study of technical replicates of blood from several donors. The protocol was immunoSEQ multiplex PCR, while the TCRdb copy is restricted to in-frame clones and leaves out a portion. The data show about 59,000 clones, with around nine tenths seen just once and less than 5.5% held by the top ten. Sequencing used PBMCs. Receptors originate from a human donor in good health. Some clones in this sample may be carry-over from other donors' samples.

The CDR3 region has the DNA TGTGCCAGCAGCTTCGTGGCCCTCCAAGCTTTCTTT. Protein sequence: CASSFVALQAFF. This chain connects TRBV7-9 to TRBJ1-1; D remains ambiguous. The germline V gene encodes CDR1 SEHNR and CDR2 FQNEAQ (reference sequence). There are 12 residues in the CDR3. V was shortened by 3 bases and J by 9 bases, with 11 bases between the two germline ends.

The V and J genes are TRBV4-3 and TRBJ1-5; D is possibly TRBD1 (5 bases). From germline, CDR1 is LGHNA and CDR2 YSLEER. V was cut by 3 bases and J by 5 bases, with 14 bases left in between. The CDR3 consists of 15 residues. The CDR3 loop is CASSQAITGDQPQHF. The CDR3 DNA is TGCGCCAGCAGCCAGGCGATAACGGGGGATCAGCCCCAGCATTTT.

The J gene is TRBJ2-1, the V gene TRBV4-1; TRBD2 aligns across 9 bases. This CDR3 region has 15 residues. V dropped 1 base and J dropped 8; count of bases not matched to a gene: 6. Looked up from germline, CDR1 is MGHRA and CDR2 is YSYEKL. Here the CDR3 reads CASSQGGTSRDEQFF. CDR3 nucleotide sequence: TGCGCCAGCAGCCAAGGCGGGACTAGCCGCGATGAGCAGTTCTTC.

The CDR3 DNA sequence: TGTGCCAGCTCACCAGGGGAGTATGGCTACACCTTC. Its protein is CASSPGEYGYTF. The chain combines TRBV18 with TRBJ1-2; D is unclear. Per the germline V gene, CDR1 is KGHSH and CDR2 is LQKENI. V was cut by 2 bases and J by 5 bases, with 6 bases left in between. The CDR3 runs 12 residues.

The chain recombines TRBV7-3 with TRBJ2-7, with 8 nucleotides matching TRBD2. This CDR3 comprises 14 residues. The V gene's germline CDR1 is SGHTA and CDR2 FQGTGA. Losses at the gene ends were 5 bases for V and 0 bases for J; bases not matched to a gene: 3. CDR3 sequence: CASSPGGVSYEQYF. In DNA, the CDR3 is TGTGCCAGCAGCCCCGGGGGGGTCTCCTACGAGCAGTACTTC.

The chain employs TRBV10-3 and TRBJ2-2, with 8 bases lining up with TRBD2. CDR3 length: 15 residues. Germline-derived CDR1 and CDR2 are ENHRY and SYGVKD. Germline trimming cut 6 bases from V and 2 bases from J; bases unmatched to any gene: 5. The CDR3 reads CAIRKGLANTGELFF. DNA of the CDR3: TGTGCCATCAGGAAAGGACTAGCCAACACCGGGGAGCTGTTTTTT.

Here the CDR3 DNA reads TGTGCCAGCAGCTTGGACAGGGGGCCCTACGAGCAGTACTTC. It is translated as CASSLDRGPYEQYF. The J gene is TRBJ2-7, the V gene TRBV5-6; TRBD1 matches 9 bases. The CDR3 spans 14 residues. With 0 bases clipped from V and 2 bases from J, the junction kept 0 bases outside the gene matches. The germline CDR1 and CDR2 sequences are SGHDT and YYEEEE.

V usage is TRBV2 and J usage is TRBJ1-5; TRBD1 is a possible D gene (6 bases). The CDR3 sequence is 13 residues long. Trimming left V 8 bases short and J 5 bases short, with 13 bases between. Germline V gives CDR1 SNHLY, CDR2 FYNNEI. The CDR3 bases are TGTGCCAGCGGTGGACAGTGGGATCAGCCCCAGCATTTT. This gives the protein CASGGQWDQPQHF.